This T cell receptor beta chain was documented in a study of blood T cell repertoires in COVID-19. As processed by the authors: Reference gene primer amplification gave nucleated cell count estimates. Measured with immunoSEQ multiplex PCR; TCRdb has only the in-frame clones, and not every one. For V, J and clone size, that table is used; D and trimming come from the DNA. This table holds about 320,000 clones, under 90% found once. The CDR3 extends over 15 amino acids. The V and J ends lost 1 base and 12 bases, in that order; junction bases with no gene match: 7. Germline V lookup: CDR1 LGHNA, CDR2 YSLEER. What the recovered Cohort 3 donors had was two negative PCRs, clearance, or symptom resolution.

Input material: PBMCs or T cells enriched from blood (not recorded which). V and J are TRBV4-3 and TRBJ1-4; 11 nucleotides align to TRBD1. The sequence derives from a man between 60 and 70 years old who had recovered from COVID-19. The DNA for the CDR3 is TGCGCCAGCAGCCAAGTGACCGGGACAGGGGGAGAACTGTTTTTT. Protein sequence: CASSQVTGTGGELFF.